This paragraph reports one T cell receptor beta chain. Its antigen remains unidentified. This sample was included in a study of cytomegalovirus exposure and HLA in healthy donors. The assay was immunoSEQ multiplex PCR, and TCRdb's table has in-frame clones only and misses some. This repertoire shows some 76,000 clones, approximately 93% found once; its top ten account for roughly 2%. The study, taken as a whole, reports: The authors confirmed in vitro that a few CMV-associated chains were specific for CMV antigens. Cytomegalovirus association was listed for about 160 TCR beta chains.

This receptor was obtained from a woman under 30 in good health and CMV-seronegative. Material: PBMCs.

The CDR3: CAWSRGGGGANVLTF. The CDR3 DNA reads as TGTGCCTGGAGTAGGGGGGGCGGTGGGGCCAACGTCCTGACTTTC. V gene TRBV30 combines with J gene TRBJ2-6, with a weak D call TRBD2 (7 bases). The ends were cut back, 2 bases at V and 3 bases at J, with 11 bases in the middle. CDR3 size: 15 residues. Germline V CDR1 and CDR2: GTSNPN, SVGIG (reference sequence).